This T cell receptor beta chain appears in the sequencing data of a study of molecular identifiers for immune sequencing clone quantification (dated by TCRdb to 2016 to 2018). About the investigation overall: In a replicate experiment, RNA from approximately 22,000 or 94,000 naive CD8 T cells was split into five aliquots, four of which were sequenced. This methods study benchmarked molecular-identifier clustering-based TCR repertoire sequencing (MIDCIRS) and TCR RNA copy counting, using CD8 T cells to do so. The research as a whole found: Even against a background of some 920,000 naive CD8 T cells, spiked-in Jurkat TCR RNA amounting to a single cell's worth was reported to be detectable. Without barcode sub-clustering, chimeric consensus sequences inflated TCR diversity; chimeras reached as high as 47%. Highly expanded clone sizes could be underestimated because identical TCR molecules may share a barcode. Modeling indicated about 3 TCR RNA copies recovered per cell, compared with around 10 by digital PCR, which implies a capture efficiency of around 29%. Clones above 20 RNA copies held over 98% of molecules in CMV-specific effector cells but under 1% in naive cells. Spiked-in Jurkat TCR RNA (about ten copies' worth), which is not part of the donor repertoire, was contained in the naive libraries.

Libraries of naive CD8 T cells were built from about 21,000 to 970,000 sorted cells, with 10%, 30% or 50% of the purified RNA used. Naive CD8 T cells were FACS-sorted as CD8+CD4-CCR7+CD45RA+ on a BD FACSAria II into RLT Plus buffer. To test detection sensitivity, Jurkat RNA equal to some 11 TCR copies was added to samples of about 20,000-1,100,000 naive CD8 T cells. Enrichment of CD8 T cells was done with RosetteSep CD8+ T Cell Enrichment Cocktail plus Ficoll-Paque, and ACK red cell lysis came afterward. This clonotype has more than one count but fewer than ten. Its specific antigen is unknown. There are no base qualities to consult, and no much larger clone falls within one base. Libraries came from PCR. Sequencing relied on a NextSeq 500. Preparation of bulk TCR libraries followed a previously described approach, with the TCR primers listed in Table S5. Total RNA was purified with the Qiagen AllPrep DNA/RNA kit. Before analysis, reads from multiple sequencing runs of one library were combined. Concerning the study's data processing: Reads were retained only if their TCR constant sequence matched exactly, and those retained reads were trimmed to 150 nt and grouped according to their 12-nt molecular barcodes. Reads in each barcode group were sub-clustered using a 15% Levenshtein threshold, and a quality-weighted consensus sequence was built for each RNA molecule. Non-functional sequences were filtered out, along with any lower-count sequence sitting one edit away from another sequence. Barcode sub-clusters with fewer than 20% of the maximum read count were removed, based on fitting two negative binomial distributions. Through fastp at Q25 and MiXCR, TCRdb rebuilt clones from the public reads, retaining in-frame beta chains. Duplicate CDR3 protein sequences are folded into a single record with the most common DNA and genes. It is TCRdb's table, rather than the study itself, that gives the V and J calls and clone size. This sample has over 300,000 distinct CDR3 sequences in its table, and about a quarter of those were observed once. The leading ten clones occupy about 0.7% of the sample.

Reading from cysteine to phenylalanine, the CDR3 counts 15 amino acids. Only CDR3 DNA is held: 45 bases, read in frame from base 1. Via the germline V gene (reference sequence), CDR1 is MNHEY and CDR2 SMNVEV. Relative to germline, V is 6 bases shorter and J is 4 bases shorter, with 17 bases between their ends. The receptor's source is a human donor in good health. Some libraries in this study had Jurkat cell RNA spiked in. The V and J segments used are TRBV27 and TRBJ2-3, with the D segment identity uncertain. Material: naive CD8+ T cells from blood, with Jurkat cell RNA spiked in. The sample's cell subset or site label is to be understood as: FACS-sorted CD8+CD4-CCR7+CD45RA+ naive T cells. The CDR3 here reads CASSELPLSADTQYF. Here is the DNA: TGTGCCAGCAGCGAGCTACCCCTGAGCGCAGATACGCAGTATTTT.